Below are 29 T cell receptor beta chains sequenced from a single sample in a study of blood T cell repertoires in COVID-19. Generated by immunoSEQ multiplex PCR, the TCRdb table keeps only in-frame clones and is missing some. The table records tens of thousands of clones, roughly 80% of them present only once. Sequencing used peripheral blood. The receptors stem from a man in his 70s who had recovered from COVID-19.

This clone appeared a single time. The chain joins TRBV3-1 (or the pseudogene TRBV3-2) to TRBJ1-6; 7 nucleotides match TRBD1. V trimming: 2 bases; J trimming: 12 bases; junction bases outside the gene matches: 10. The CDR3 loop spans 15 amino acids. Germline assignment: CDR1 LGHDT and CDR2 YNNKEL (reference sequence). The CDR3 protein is CASSQRGRMDGPLHF. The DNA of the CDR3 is TGTGCCAGCAGCCAAAGGGGGCGGATGGATGGACCCCTCCACTTT.

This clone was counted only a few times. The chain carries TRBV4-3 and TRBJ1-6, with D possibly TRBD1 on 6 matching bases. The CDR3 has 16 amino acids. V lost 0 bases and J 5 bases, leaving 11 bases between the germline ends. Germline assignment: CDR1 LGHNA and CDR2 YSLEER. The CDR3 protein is CASSQDQGQNNSPLHF. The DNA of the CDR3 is TGCGCCAGCAGCCAAGATCAGGGACAAAATAATTCACCCCTCCACTTT.

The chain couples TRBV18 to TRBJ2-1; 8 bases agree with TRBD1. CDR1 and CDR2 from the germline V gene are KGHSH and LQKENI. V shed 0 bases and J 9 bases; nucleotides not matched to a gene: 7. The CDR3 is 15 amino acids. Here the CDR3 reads CASSPPGQGYGEQFF. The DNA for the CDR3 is TGTGCCAGCTCACCACCAGGACAGGGTTATGGTGAGCAGTTCTTC.

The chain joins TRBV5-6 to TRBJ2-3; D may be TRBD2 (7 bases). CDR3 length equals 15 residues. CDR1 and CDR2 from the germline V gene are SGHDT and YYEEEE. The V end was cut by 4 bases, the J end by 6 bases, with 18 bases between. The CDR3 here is CASSPGGLPGDTQYF. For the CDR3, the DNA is TGTGCCAGCAGCCCGGGGGGCCTCCCAGGTGATACGCAGTATTTT. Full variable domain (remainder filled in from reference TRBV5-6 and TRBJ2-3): DAGVTQSPTHLIKTRGQQVTLRCSPKSGHDTVSWYQQALGQGPQFIFQYYEEEERQRGNFPDRFSGHQFPNYSSELNVNALLLGDSALYLCASSPGGLPGDTQYFGPGTRLTVL.

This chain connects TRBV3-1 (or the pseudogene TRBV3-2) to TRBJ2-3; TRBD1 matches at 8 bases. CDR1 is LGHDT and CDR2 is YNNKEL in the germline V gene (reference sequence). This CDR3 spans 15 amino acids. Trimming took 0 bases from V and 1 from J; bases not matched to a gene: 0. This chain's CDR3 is CASSQEDRGTDTQYF. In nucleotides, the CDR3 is TGTGCCAGCAGCCAAGAGGACAGGGGCACAGATACGCAGTATTTT.

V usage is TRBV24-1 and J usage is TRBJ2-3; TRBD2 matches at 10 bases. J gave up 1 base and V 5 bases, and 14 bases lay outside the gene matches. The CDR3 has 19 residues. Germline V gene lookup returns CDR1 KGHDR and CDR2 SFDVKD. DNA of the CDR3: TGTGCCACCAGTGTGGGGGCCCCAGGGCTAGCGGGGGGCACAGATACGCAGTATTTT. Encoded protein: CATSVGAPGLAGGTDTQYF.

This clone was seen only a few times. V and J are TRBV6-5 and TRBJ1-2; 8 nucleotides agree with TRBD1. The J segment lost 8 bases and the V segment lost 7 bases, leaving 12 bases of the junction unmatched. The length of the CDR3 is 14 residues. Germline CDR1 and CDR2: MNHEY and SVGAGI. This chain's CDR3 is CASTPEQGAGGYTF. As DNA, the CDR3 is TGTGCCAGCACCCCAGAGCAGGGGGCAGGAGGCTACACCTTC.

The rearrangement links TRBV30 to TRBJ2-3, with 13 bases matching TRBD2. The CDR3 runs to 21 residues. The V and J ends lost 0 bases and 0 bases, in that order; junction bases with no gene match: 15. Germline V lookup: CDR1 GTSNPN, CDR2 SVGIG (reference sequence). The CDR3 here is CAWSVRLGLAGPTLSTDTQYF. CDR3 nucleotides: TGTGCCTGGAGTGTACGTCTGGGACTAGCGGGGCCGACGTTAAGCACAGATACGCAGTATTTT.

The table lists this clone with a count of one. DNA for the CDR3: TGTGCCAGCACAACGCCGAGGGTTGAGACCCAGTACTTC. Its translation: CASTTPRVETQYF. The V call is TRBV6-6, the J call TRBJ2-5; a weak D match, TRBD2 (5 bases). Per the germline V gene, CDR1 is MNHNY and CDR2 is SVGAGI (reference sequence). CDR3 length: 13 amino acids. V dropped 7 bases and J dropped 5 bases, with 14 bases sitting between them.

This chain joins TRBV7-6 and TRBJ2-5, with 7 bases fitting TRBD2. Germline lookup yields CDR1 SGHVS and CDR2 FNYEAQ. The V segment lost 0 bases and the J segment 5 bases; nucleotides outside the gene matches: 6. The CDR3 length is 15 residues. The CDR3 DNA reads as TGTGCCAGCAGCTTAGCGGGGGGGTCATGGGAGACCCAGTACTTC. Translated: CASSLAGGSWETQYF.

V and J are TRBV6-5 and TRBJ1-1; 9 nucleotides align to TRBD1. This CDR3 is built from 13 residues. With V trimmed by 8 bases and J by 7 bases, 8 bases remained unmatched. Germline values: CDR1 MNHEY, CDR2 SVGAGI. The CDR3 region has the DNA TGTGCCAGCGGGGACAGGGAACGGGTTGAAGCTTTCTTT. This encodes CASGDRERVEAFF.

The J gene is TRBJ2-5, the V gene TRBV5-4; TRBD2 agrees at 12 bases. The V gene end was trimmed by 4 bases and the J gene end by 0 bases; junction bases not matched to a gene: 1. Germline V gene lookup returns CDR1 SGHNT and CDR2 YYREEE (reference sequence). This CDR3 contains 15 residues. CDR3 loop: CASSLAGGYQETQYF. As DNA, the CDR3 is TGTGCCAGCAGCCTAGCGGGGGGGTACCAAGAGACCCAGTACTTC.

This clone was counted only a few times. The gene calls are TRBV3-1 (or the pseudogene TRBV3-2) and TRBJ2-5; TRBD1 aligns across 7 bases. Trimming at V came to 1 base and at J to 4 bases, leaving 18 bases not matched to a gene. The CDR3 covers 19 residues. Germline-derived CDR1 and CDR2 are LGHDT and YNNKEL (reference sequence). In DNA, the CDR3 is TGTGCCAGCAGCCAAGTCTTATTACGGGACAGCTGGGCGGGAGAGACCCAGTACTTC. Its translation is CASSQVLLRDSWAGETQYF.

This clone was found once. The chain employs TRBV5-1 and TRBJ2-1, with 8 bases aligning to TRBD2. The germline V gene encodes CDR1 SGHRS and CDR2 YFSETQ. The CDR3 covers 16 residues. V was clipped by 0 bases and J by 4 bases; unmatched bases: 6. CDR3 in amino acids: CASSLVGGGLYNEQFF. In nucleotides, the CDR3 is TGCGCCAGCAGCTTGGTTGGCGGGGGGTTATACAATGAGCAGTTCTTC.

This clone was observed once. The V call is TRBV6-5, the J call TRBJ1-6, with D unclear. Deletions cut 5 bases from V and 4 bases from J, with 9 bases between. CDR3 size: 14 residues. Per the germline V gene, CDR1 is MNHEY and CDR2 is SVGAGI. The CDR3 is CASSRQEYNSPLHF. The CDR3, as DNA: TGTGCCAGCAGTCGTCAGGAATATAATTCACCCCTCCACTTT.

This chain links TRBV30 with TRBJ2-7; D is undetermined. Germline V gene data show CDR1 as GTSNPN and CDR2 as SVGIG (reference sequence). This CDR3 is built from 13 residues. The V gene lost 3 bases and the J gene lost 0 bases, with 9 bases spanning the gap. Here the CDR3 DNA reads TGTGCCTGGAGGAGAGAAAACTCCTACGAGCAGTACTTC. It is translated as CAWRRENSYEQYF.

DNA for the CDR3: TGTGCCAGCAGCCTGGACATGACGGGAAACACCATATATTTT. Amino acids: CASSLDMTGNTIYF. This chain links TRBV11-1 with TRBJ1-3, with TRBD1 as a possible D gene (5 bases). With 5 bases removed from V and 4 bases from J, the gap between germline ends came to 12 bases. In germline, CDR1 is SGHAT, CDR2 FQDESV (reference sequence). The CDR3 sequence is 14 residues long.

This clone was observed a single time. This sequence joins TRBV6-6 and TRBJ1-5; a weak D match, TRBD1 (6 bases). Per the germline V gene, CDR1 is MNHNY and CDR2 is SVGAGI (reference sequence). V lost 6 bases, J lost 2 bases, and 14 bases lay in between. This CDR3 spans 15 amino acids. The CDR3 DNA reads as TGTGCCAGCAGAGAGGGGGAATATGGCAATCAGCCCCAGCATTTT. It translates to CASREGEYGNQPQHF.

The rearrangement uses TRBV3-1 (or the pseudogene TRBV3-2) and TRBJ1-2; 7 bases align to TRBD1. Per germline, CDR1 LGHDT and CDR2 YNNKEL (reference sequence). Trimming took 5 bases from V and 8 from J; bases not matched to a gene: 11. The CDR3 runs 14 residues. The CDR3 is CASSVSGQDSGYTF. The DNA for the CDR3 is TGTGCCAGCAGCGTAAGCGGACAGGACTCGGGCTACACCTTC.

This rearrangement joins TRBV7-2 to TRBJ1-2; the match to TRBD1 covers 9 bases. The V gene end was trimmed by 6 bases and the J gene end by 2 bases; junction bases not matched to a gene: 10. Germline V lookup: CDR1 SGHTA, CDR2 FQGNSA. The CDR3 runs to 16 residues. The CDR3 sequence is CASSPRGDRVNYGYTF. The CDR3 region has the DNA TGTGCCAGCAGTCCACGAGGGGACAGGGTAAACTATGGCTACACCTTC. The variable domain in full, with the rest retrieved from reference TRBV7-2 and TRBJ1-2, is GAGVSQSPSNKVTEKGKDVELRCDPISGHTALYWYRQSLGQGLEFLIYFQGNSAPDKSGLPSDRFSAERTGGSVSTLTIQRTQQEDSAVYLCASSPRGDRVNYGYTFGSGTRLTVV.

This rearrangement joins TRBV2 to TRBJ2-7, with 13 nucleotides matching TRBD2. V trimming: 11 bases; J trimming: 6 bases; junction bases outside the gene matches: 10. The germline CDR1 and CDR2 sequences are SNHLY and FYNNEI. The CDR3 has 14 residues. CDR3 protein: CACSTSGGAGEQYF. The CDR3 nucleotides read TGTGCCTGTTCAACTAGCGGGGGGGCAGGCGAGCAGTACTTC. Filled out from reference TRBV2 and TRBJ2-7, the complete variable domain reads EPEVTQTPSHQVTQMGQEVILRCVPISNHLYFYWYRQILGQKVEFLVSFYNNEISEKSEIFDDQFSVERPDGSNFTLKIRSTKLEDSAMYFCACSTSGGAGEQYFGPGTRLTVT.

CDR3 coding DNA: TGTGCCAGCAGCGCGGTGGGACTTTGGGACAATTCACCCCTCCACTTT. Its translation: CASSAVGLWDNSPLHF. The rearrangement uses TRBV7-8 and TRBJ1-6, with a tentative D call TRBD1 (5 bases). Trimming pared 5 bases from V and 7 bases from J, leaving 18 bases between. The CDR3 is 16 amino acids. CDR1 SGHVS and CDR2 FQNEAQ come from the germline V gene. Combining the CDR3 with reference TRBV7-8 and TRBJ1-6 gives the whole variable domain GAGVSQSPRYKVAKRGQDVALRCDPISGHVSLFWYQQALGQGPEFLTYFQNEAQLDKSGLPSDRFFAERPEGSVSTLKIQRTQQEDSAVYLCASSAVGLWDNSPLHFGNGTRLTVT.

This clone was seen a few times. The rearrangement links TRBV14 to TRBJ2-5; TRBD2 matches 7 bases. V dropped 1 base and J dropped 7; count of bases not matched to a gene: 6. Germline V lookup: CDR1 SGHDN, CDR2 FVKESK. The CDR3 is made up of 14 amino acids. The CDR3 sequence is CASSQGRGVGTQYF. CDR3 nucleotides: TGTGCCAGCAGCCAAGGTCGGGGGGTAGGGACCCAGTACTTC.

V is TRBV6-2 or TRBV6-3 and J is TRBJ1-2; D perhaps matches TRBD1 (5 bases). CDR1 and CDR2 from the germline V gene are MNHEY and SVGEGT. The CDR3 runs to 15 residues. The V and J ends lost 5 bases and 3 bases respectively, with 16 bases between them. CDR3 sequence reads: CASSTVGEVHYGYTF. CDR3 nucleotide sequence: TGTGCCAGCAGTACTGTAGGGGAAGTGCACTATGGCTACACCTTC.

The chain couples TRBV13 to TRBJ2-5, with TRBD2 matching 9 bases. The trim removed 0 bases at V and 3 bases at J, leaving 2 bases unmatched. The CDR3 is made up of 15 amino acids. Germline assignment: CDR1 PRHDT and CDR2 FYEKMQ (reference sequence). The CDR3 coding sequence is TGTGCCAGCAGCTTAGGGACTAGCGGAAAAGAGACCCAGTACTTC. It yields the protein CASSLGTSGKETQYF. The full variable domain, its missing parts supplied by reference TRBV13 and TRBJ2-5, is AAGVIQSPRHLIKEKRETATLKCYPIPRHDTVYWYQQGPGQDPQFLISFYEKMQSDKGSIPDRFSAQQFSDYHSELNMSSLELGDSALYFCASSLGTSGKETQYFGPGTRLLVL.

The DNA of the CDR3 is TGTGCCAGCAGCCGTGCTAACAGACCGAACACTGAAGCTTTCTTT. It codes for CASSRANRPNTEAFF. This chain connects TRBV7-2 to TRBJ1-1; the D is unclear. Between the trimmed V and J ends, which lost 5 bases and 1 base, there was a span of 14 bases. This CDR3 is 15 amino acids long. Germline CDR1 is SGHTA and CDR2 is FQGNSA. Based on the CDR3 plus reference TRBV7-2 and TRBJ1-1, the full variable domain is GAGVSQSPSNKVTEKGKDVELRCDPISGHTALYWYRQSLGQGLEFLIYFQGNSAPDKSGLPSDRFSAERTGGSVSTLTIQRTQQEDSAVYLCASSRANRPNTEAFFGQGTRLTVV.

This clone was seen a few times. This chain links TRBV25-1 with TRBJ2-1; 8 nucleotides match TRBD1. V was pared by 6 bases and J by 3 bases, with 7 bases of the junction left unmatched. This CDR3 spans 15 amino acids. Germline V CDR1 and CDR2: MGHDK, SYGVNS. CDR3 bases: TGTGCCAGCAGGGCCGACGACAGGGGCTACAATGAGCAGTTCTTC. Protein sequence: CASRADDRGYNEQFF.

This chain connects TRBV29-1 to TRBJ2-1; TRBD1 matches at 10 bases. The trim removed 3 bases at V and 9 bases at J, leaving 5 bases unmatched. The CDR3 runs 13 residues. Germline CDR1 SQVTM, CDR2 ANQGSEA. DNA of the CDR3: TGCAGCGTTGAGACAGGGGGCATGGGTGAGCAGTTCTTC. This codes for CSVETGGMGEQFF.

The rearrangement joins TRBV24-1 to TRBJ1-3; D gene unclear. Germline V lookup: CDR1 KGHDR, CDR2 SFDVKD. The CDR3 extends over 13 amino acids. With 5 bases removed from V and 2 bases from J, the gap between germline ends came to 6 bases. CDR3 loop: CATSAPAGNTIYF. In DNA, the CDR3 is TGTGCCACCAGTGCTCCTGCTGGAAACACCATATATTTT.